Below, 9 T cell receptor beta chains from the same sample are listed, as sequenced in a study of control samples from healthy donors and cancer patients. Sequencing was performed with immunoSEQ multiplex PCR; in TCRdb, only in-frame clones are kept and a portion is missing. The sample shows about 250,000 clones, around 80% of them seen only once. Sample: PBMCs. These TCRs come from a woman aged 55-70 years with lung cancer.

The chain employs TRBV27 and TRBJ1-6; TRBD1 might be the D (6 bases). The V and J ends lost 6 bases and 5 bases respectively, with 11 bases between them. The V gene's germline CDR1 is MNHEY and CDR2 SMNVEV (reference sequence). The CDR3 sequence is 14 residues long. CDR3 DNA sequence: TGTGCCAGCAGATGGACAGAGGATAATTCACCCCTCCACTTT. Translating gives CASRWTEDNSPLHF.

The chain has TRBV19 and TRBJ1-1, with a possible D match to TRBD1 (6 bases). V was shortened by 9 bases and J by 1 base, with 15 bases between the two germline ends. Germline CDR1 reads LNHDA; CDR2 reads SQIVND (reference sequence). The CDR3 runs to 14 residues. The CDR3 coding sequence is TGTGCCAGCAACCGGGGGCCCCCGAACACTGAAGCTTTCTTT. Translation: CASNRGPPNTEAFF.

DNA of the CDR3: TGTGCCAGCAGCGGACAGTACACAGATACGCAGTATTTT. Translation: CASSGQYTDTQYF. This chain connects TRBV11-1 to TRBJ2-3, with a weak D call TRBD1 (6 bases). V was cut by 5 bases and J by 2 bases, with 8 bases left in between. This CDR3 comprises 13 residues. Germline-derived CDR1 and CDR2 are SGHAT and FQDESV (reference sequence).

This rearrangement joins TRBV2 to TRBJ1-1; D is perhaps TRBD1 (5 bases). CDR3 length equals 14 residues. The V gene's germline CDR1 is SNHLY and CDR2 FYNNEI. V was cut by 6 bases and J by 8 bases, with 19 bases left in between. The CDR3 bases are TGTGCCAGCAGGCGGGCGCAGGGCGAGTGGGAAGCTTTCTTT. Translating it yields CASRRAQGEWEAFF.

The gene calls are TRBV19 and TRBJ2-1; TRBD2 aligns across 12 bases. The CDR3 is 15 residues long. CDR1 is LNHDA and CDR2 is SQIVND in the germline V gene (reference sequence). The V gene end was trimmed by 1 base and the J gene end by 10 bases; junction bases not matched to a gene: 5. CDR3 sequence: CASSIGTSGIREQFF. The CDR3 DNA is TGTGCCAGTAGTATAGGGACTAGCGGGATCCGCGAGCAGTTCTTC. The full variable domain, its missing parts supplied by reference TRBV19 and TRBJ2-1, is DGGITQSPKYLFRKEGQNVTLSCEQNLNHDAMYWYRQDPGQGLRLIYYSQIVNDFQKGDIAEGYSVSREKKESFPLTVTSAQKNPTAFYLCASSIGTSGIREQFFGPGTRLTVL.

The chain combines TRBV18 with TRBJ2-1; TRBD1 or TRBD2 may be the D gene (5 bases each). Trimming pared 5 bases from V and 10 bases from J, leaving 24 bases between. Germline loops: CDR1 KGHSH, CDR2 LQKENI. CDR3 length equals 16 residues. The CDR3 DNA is TGTGCCAGCTCATCCCGGACGGGACCCCGGTTCCGAGAGCAGTTCTTC. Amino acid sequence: CASSSRTGPRFREQFF.

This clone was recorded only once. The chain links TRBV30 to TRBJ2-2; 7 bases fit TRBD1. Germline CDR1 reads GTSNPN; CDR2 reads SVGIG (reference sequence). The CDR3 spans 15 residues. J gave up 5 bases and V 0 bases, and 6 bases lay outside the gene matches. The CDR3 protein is CAWSVVGTATGELFF. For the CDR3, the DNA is TGTGCCTGGAGTGTAGTCGGGACAGCTACCGGGGAGCTGTTTTTT.

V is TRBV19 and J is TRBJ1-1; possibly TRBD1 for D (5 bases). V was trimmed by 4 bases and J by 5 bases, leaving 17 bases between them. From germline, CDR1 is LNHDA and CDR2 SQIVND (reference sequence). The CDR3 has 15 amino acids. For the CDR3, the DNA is TGTGCCAGTAGTACCGAGGGACGGGGAAGGACTGAAGCTTTCTTT. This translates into CASSTEGRGRTEAFF.

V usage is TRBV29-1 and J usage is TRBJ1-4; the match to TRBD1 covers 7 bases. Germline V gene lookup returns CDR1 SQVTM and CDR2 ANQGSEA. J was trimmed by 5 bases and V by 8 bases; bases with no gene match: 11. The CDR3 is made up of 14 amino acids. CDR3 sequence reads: CSSRGTGANEKLFF. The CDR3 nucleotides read TGCAGCTCAAGGGGCACAGGGGCGAATGAAAAACTGTTTTTT.